This T cell receptor beta chain was found in a study of cytomegalovirus exposure and HLA in healthy donors (dated by TCRdb to about 2017). Turning to the overall study: A later analysis indicated that the 90 to 150 validation repertoires were generated on the platform also employed for the 600 to 750 repertoires of the first cohort. The aim of the study was to test whether cataloging public T cell receptors could identify signatures of past pathogen exposure. Along with the roughly 700-subject first cohort, a separate validation cohort of around 120 different subjects was used. To predict cytomegalovirus infection status, the study brought together high-throughput TCR immunosequencing, statistical association of individual TCRs with disease status, and machine learning. What the research found in general, with its limitations: A total of 150 or so TCR beta chains were listed by the study as associated with cytomegalovirus. All 120 or so repertoires were used to score co-occurrence in the validation cohort in a later analysis, because that analysis had no HLA typing for the cohort. According to the authors, the approach could potentially be generalized to other disease states and immunological phenotypes. Most TCR sequences were seen in very few donors, while some public TCRs were found in many individuals. Of the cluster scores, about 94% were above 0 in a later analysis, which found that TCRs clustered in the first cohort also tended to co-occur in the roughly 130 validation repertoires. In both the original and validation cohorts, the classifier was reported to diagnose cytomegalovirus status with high specificity and sensitivity. A few of the identified cytomegalovirus-associated TCR beta chains were confirmed in vitro to be specific for cytomegalovirus antigens.

With regard to this clone: The antigen it recognizes is unknown. The sample holds no much larger clone one base away, and base qualities are not on file.

The CDR3 runs 19 residues from the cysteine to the phenylalanine. The read is trimmed to its CDR3 DNA, 57 bases read in frame from base 1. V and J are trimmed by 5 bases and 0 bases, and the gene matches miss 11 bases of the junction. The germline V gene (reference sequence) sets CDR1 to MNHEY and CDR2 to SMNVEV. Separate from the roughly 650-subject first cohort, the validation cohort of 95 to 150 subjects was the group to which the donors belonged. The library came from the immunoSEQ multiplex PCR assay. In the paper's pipeline: A statistical classification framework was built to diagnose cytomegalovirus status from the catalog of TCR beta chain sequences. Drawn from immuneACCESS, this table holds only the in-frame rearrangements with V and J called that TCRdb kept. Clones are partly lost; checked studies trace under half to an unresolved V gene and leave the rest unexplained. The DNA was the basis for D and trimming; V, J and clone size are from that table. Present in this sample are about 200,000 clones, about 81% of which were seen just once. About 1.2% of the sample comes from the top ten.

This sequence was found in a woman between 25 and 40 years old in good health and CMV-seronegative. Sequenced material: PBMCs. The chain links TRBV27 with TRBJ2-1, with 12 bases matching TRBD2. The CDR3 corresponds to CASSPLLLAGGSSYNEQFF. The sequenced DNA is TGTGCCAGCAGTCCACTATTGCTAGCGGGAGGGAGCTCCTACAATGAGCAGTTCTTC.